Given below is one TCR beta chain in context. These data are taken from a study of sequential checkpoint blockade in melanoma. Generated by immunoSEQ multiplex PCR, the TCRdb table keeps only in-frame clones and is missing some. This repertoire shows roughly 20,000 clones, around 88% found once; its top ten account for 35% to 40%. Noted treatment: randomized to nivolumab then ipilimumab (arm A) or the reverse (arm B). The sample here was CD8+ T cells sorted from blood (inferred from file names), taken from a patient given nivolumab and ipilimumab in sequence. The TCR was taken from a human donor with melanoma.

CDR3 in DNA: TGTGCCAGCAGTCTATATACGGGTGAAGCTTTCTTT. This translates into CASSLYTGEAFF. The chain carries TRBV7-9 and TRBJ1-1; D is undetermined. Germline loops: CDR1 SEHNR, CDR2 FQNEAQ (reference sequence). V was shortened by 6 bases and J by 7 bases, with 12 bases between the two germline ends. The CDR3 is 12 residues long. The entire variable domain, with the rest obtained from reference TRBV7-9 and TRBJ1-1, is as follows: DTGVSQNPRHKITKRGQNVTFRCDPISEHNRLYWYRQTLGQGPEFLTYFQNEAQLEKSRLLSDRFSAERPKGSFSTLEIQRTEQGDSAMYLCASSLYTGEAFFGQGTRLTVV.